A single sample is the source of the 8 T cell receptor beta chains below, sequenced in a study of Ad26.COV2.S vaccination and SARS-CoV-2 variants. Profiled with immunoSEQ multiplex PCR; TCRdb holds only in-frame clones, not every one. The sample includes 400,000 to 450,000 clones, around 90% of them seen just once. Treatment in this sample: 19 received Ad26.COV2.S at low or high dose, single or two shots; five or six received placebo; per-sample allocation not given. Samples were taken on day 63 after the first vaccine or placebo injection. Specimen: peripheral blood, collected in a trial of Ad26.COV2.S vaccine versus placebo. These receptors were taken from a person between 18 and 65 years old who received the Ad26.COV2.S COVID-19 vaccine or a placebo.

This chain uses TRBV6-6 with TRBJ2-2; TRBD1 matches at 9 bases. V shed 5 bases, J shed 3 bases, and the junction held 1 base outside the gene matches. In germline, CDR1 is MNHNY, CDR2 SVGAGI (reference sequence). The length of the CDR3 is 14 residues. CDR3 DNA: TGTGCCAGCAGTCGGACAGGGGACACCGGGGAGCTGTTTTTT. Translated, it gives CASSRTGDTGELFF.

The chain joins TRBV3-1 (or the pseudogene TRBV3-2) to TRBJ2-3, with D perhaps matching TRBD1 or TRBD2 (5 bases each). V was shortened by 4 bases and J by 4 bases, with 15 bases between the two germline ends. The germline gives CDR1 LGHDT, CDR2 YNNKEL (reference sequence). The CDR3 runs to 15 residues. The DNA for the CDR3 is TGTGCCAGCAGCCTCGAGGGGAGCTGGGCAGATACGCAGTATTTT. Amino acid sequence: CASSLEGSWADTQYF.

The chain couples TRBV7-8 to TRBJ1-5; the D is unclear. CDR3 length: 13 residues. Germline CDR1 and CDR2: SGHVS and FQNEAQ. Deletions cut 11 bases from V and 4 bases from J, with 15 bases between. The CDR3: CADAPGLNQPQHF. DNA for the CDR3: TGTGCCGACGCCCCCGGGTTGAATCAGCCCCAGCATTTT.

The chain carries TRBV9 and TRBJ1-1; D may be TRBD1 (5 bases). V lost 5 bases and J 1 base, leaving 6 bases between the germline ends. The CDR3 spans 12 residues. Germline CDR1 and CDR2: SGDLS and YYNGEE. The DNA of the CDR3 is TGTGCCAGCAGAGGACAGAACACTGAAGCTTTCTTT. Protein: CASRGQNTEAFF.

V gene TRBV30 combines with J gene TRBJ1-4; possible D gene TRBD1, 5 bases. Germline lookup yields CDR1 GTSNPN and CDR2 SVGIG (reference sequence). This CDR3 region has 15 residues. Between the trimmed V and J ends, which lost 0 bases and 8 bases, there was a span of 16 bases. The DNA of the CDR3 is TGTGCCTGGAGTGTCGGTGGGGGACCGAGGGAAAAACTGTTTTTT. Its translation is CAWSVGGGPREKLFF.

This chain uses TRBV6-5 with TRBJ2-2, with TRBD2 matching 8 bases. Germline CDR1 is MNHEY and CDR2 is SVGAGI. Unmatched junction bases numbered 2, after V lost 5 bases and J lost 0 bases. The CDR3 covers 15 residues. This CDR3 is CASSLAGSNTGELFF. The CDR3, as DNA: TGTGCCAGCAGTCTAGCGGGTTCGAACACCGGGGAGCTGTTTTTT.

This clone was counted only a few times. This chain joins TRBV7-2 and TRBJ2-7; 7 nucleotides align to TRBD1. The CDR3 is 16 amino acids. Trimming removed 5 bases from V and 6 bases from J; junction bases left unmatched: 16. CDR1 is SGHTA and CDR2 is FQGNSA in the germline V gene. Here the CDR3 reads CASSQFAGGSNGEQYF. The CDR3 DNA is TGTGCCAGCAGCCAGTTTGCAGGGGGATCCAATGGCGAGCAGTACTTC.

The chain carries TRBV15 and TRBJ1-1; no reliable D call. Trimming left V 2 bases short and J 8 bases short, with 15 bases between. The CDR3 has 14 residues. Germline V CDR1 and CDR2: LNHNV, YYDKDF (reference sequence). The CDR3 DNA follows: TGTGCCACCAGCAGACGCCTGGACGGAGAAGAAGCTTTCTTT. Translated: CATSRRLDGEEAFF.